This TCR beta chain comes out of a study of CD8 T cell repertoires and HIV-1 epitope variants. Background on the study: Separate wells received one of Twenty-five Gag or Nef variant peptides. IL-2, IL-7 and IL-15 were added on days 3 and 7 of roughly 10-day cultures.

V lost 5 bases, J lost 5 bases, and 10 bases stayed unmatched. The germline gives CDR1 SSHAT, CDR2 FNYEAQ (reference sequence). This CDR3 contains 16 residues. The study's findings and limits: Most of the nine antigen-specific clonotypes appeared cross-reactive to autologous or escape variants.

The repertoire was sequenced with immunoSEQ multiplex PCR; TCRdb's copy has only in-frame clones and lacks some. The profile covers fewer than 7,000 clones, with roughly two thirds appearing a single time and 35% to 55% taken by the ten largest. Points on this clone: Its specificity is not known.

The V call is TRBV7-7, the J call TRBJ2-2; TRBD1 matches 8 bases. This clonotype was sampled from a male donor with HIV. The sequenced sample was cultured CD8+ T cells derived from PBMCs. CDR3 DNA: TGTGCCAGCAGCCTCGGGCAGGGGGCGAGAACCGGGGAGCTGTTTTTT. Translation: CASSLGQGARTGELFF.